This TCR beta chain was recorded in a study of T cell clonotyping in hematopoietic cell transplantation. General study points: Few recipient clonotypes overlapped donors; over 95% were de novo at given depth. Higher Inverse Simpson Index values in graft donor and pretransplant recipient predicted broader posttransplant TCR diversity. Recipient TCR diversity dropped after transplant; expanded clonotypes rose from day 30 to 180.

CDR1 and CDR2 (germline): SGHRS, YFSETQ. V was cut by 2 bases and J by 0 bases, with 8 bases left in between. The CDR3 is made up of 14 amino acids. The repertoire was sequenced with immunoSEQ multiplex PCR; TCRdb's copy has only in-frame clones and lacks some. The sample consists of nearly 70,000 clones, around 94% of them appearing once. About this clone: What it binds is unknown.

The clonotype was recovered from a man aged 50 to 59 in good health. Some clones in this sample may be carry-over from other donors' samples. The chain is built from TRBV5-1 and TRBJ1-1; D remains ambiguous. The sample comprised peripheral blood mononuclear cells. The CDR3 loop reads CASSFSSMNTEAFF. The DNA of the CDR3 is TGCGCCAGCAGCTTCAGTAGTATGAACACTGAAGCTTTCTTT.